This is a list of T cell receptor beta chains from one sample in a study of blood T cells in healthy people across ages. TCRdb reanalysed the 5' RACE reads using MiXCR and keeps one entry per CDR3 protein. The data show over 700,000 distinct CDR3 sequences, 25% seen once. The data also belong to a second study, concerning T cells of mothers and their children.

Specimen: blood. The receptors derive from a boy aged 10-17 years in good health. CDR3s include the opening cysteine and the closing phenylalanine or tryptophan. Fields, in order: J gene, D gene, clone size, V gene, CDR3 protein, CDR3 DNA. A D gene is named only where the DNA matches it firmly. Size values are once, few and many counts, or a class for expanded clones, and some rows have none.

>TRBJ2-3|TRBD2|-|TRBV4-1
CASSQSGSPGGDTQYF
TGCGCCAGCAGCCAAAGCGGGAGCCCGGGGGGGGATACGCAGTATTTT
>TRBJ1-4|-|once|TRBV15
CATSRDLNEKLFF
TGTGCCACCAGCAGAGATCTAAATGAAAAACTGTTTTTT
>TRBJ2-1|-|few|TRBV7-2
CASSLESGRSYNEQFF
TGTGCCAGCAGCTTAGAATCTGGGAGGTCCTACAATGAGCAGTTCTTC
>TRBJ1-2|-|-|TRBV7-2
CASSLVQGIVGYTF
TGTGCCAGCAGCTTAGTCCAGGGAATCGTGGGCTACACCTTC
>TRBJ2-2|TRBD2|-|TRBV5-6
CASSLLRGAPPNTGELFF
TGTGCCAGCAGCTTGCTGCGGGGGGCCCCACCGAACACCGGGGAGCTGTTTTTT
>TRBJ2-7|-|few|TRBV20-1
CSGARGYEQYF
TGCAGTGGGGCTCGCGGCTACGAGCAGTACTTC
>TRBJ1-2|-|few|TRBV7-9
CASSFNPDAYTF
TGTGCCAGCAGCTTCAATCCGGACGCCTACACCTTC
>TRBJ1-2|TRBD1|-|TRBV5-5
CASSLLEGAVGYTF
TGTGCCAGCAGCTTGTTGGAGGGGGCGGTTGGCTACACCTTC
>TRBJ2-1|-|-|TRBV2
CASSGDAYNEQFF
TGTGCCAGCAGCGGGGACGCCTACAATGAGCAGTTCTTC
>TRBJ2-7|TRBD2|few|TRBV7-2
CASRLNSGGAVYEQYF
TGTGCCAGCAGACTTAATAGCGGGGGGGCCGTCTACGAGCAGTACTTC
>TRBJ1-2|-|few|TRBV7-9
CASSGGDRYGYTF
TGTGCCAGCAGCGGGGGAGATCGCTATGGCTACACCTTC
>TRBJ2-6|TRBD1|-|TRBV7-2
CASSSPGTGYGANVLTF
TGTGCCAGCAGCTCCCCCGGGACAGGGTATGGGGCCAACGTCCTGACTTTC
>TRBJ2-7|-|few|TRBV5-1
CASSFLGGGDGEQYF
TGCGCCAGCAGCTTTTTGGGTGGAGGGGATGGTGAGCAGTACTTC
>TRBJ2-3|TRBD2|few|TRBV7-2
CASSLGAEAGVVDTQYF
TGTGCCAGCAGCTTAGGGGCTGAAGCGGGAGTGGTAGATACGCAGTATTTT
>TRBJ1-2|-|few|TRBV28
CASWGDNYGYTF
TGTGCCAGTTGGGGGGATAACTATGGCTACACCTTC
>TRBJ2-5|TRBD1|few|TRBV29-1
CSANRGGETQYF
TGCAGCGCTAACAGGGGCGGGGAGACCCAGTACTTC
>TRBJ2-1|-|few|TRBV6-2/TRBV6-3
CASRDGNEQFF
TGTGCCAGCAGGGATGGCAATGAGCAGTTCTTC
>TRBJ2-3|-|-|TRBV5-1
CASSLSRLQSTDTQYF
TGCGCCAGCAGCCTAAGTCGGCTGCAAAGCACAGACACGCAGTATTTT
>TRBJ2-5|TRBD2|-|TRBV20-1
CSAQPGLAGVGETQYF
TGCAGTGCTCAACCGGGACTAGCGGGAGTTGGAGAGACCCAGTACTTC
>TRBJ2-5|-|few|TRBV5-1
CASNRDNGFQYF
TGCGCCAGCAACCGGGACAATGGGTTCCAGTACTTC
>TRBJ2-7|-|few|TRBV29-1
CSVASRLGYEQYF
TGCAGCGTTGCTAGCCGGCTGGGCTACGAGCAGTACTTC
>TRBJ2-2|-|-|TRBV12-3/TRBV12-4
CASSFEGNTGELFF
TGTGCCAGCAGTTTCGAGGGGAACACCGGGGAGCTGTTTTTT
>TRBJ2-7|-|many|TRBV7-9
CASSLGGTVYEQYF
TGTGCCAGCAGCTTAGGGGGGACGGTCTACGAGCAGTACTTC
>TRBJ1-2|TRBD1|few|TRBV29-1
CSVVDRNYGYTF
TGCAGCGTTGTGGACAGGAACTATGGCTACACCTTC
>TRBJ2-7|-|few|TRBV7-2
CASSSGAPAAGIYEQYF
TGTGCCAGCAGCTCGGGTGCGCCCGCGGCGGGAATCTACGAGCAGTACTTC
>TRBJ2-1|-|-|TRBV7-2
CASSLQSGYNEQFF
TGTGCCAGCAGCTTACAGTCGGGTTACAATGAGCAGTTCTTC
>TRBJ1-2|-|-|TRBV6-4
CASSGAYRDGYTF
TGTGCCAGCAGTGGAGCTTACAGAGATGGCTACACCTTC
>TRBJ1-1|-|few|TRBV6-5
CASSHRDTKRGAFF
TGTGCCAGCAGTCACCGGGACACCAAACGGGGAGCTTTCTTT
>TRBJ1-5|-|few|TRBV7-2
CASSLQQGYNQPQHF
TGTGCCAGCAGCTTGCAACAGGGTTACAATCAGCCCCAGCATTTT
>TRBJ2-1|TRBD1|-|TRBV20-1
CSAEGTGSYNEQFF
TGCAGTGCGGAGGGGACAGGGTCCTACAATGAGCAGTTCTTC